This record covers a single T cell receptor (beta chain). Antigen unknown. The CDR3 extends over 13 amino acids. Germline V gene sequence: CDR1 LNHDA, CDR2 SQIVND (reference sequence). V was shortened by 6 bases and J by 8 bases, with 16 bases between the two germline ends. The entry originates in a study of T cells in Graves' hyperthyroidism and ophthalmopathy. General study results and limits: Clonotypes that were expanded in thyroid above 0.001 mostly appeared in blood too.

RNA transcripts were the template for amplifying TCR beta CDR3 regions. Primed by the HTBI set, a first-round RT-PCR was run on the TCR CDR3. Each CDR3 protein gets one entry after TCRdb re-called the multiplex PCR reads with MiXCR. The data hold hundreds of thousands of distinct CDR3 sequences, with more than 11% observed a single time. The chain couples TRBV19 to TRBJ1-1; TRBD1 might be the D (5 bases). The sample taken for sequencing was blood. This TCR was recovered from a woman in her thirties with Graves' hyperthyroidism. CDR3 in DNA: TGTGCCAGTAGGCCGCCGGCGGGACTCGAAGCTTTCTTT. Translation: CASRPPAGLEAFF.